This TCR beta chain was sequenced for a study of blood T cells in healthy people across ages. Across the study: Template switching captured about one barcoded beta molecule per two T cells. Study-wide findings and caveats: Diversity estimates drawn from one million T cells were deemed underestimates.

Using a J-beta primer mix together with a sample-barcoded 5' primer, a second PCR was run for about 6 to 12 cycles. TCRdb ran MiXCR on the 5' RACE reads and lists one entry per CDR3 protein. Of more than 1,400,000 distinct CDR3 sequences in the sample, roughly 40% were seen once. As regards this clonotype: Its antigen is currently unknown.

The CDR3 has 18 residues. This clonotype was sampled from a woman aged 18 to 35 in good health. Sequencing used blood. The chain has TRBV21-1 and TRBJ1-2. TRBV21-1 is recorded as a pseudogene. The CDR3 DNA is TGTGCCAGCAGCAAAAGGTGTGGGACAAGGTTGGCTAACTATGGCTACACCTTC. Encoded protein: CASSKRCGTRLANYGYTF.